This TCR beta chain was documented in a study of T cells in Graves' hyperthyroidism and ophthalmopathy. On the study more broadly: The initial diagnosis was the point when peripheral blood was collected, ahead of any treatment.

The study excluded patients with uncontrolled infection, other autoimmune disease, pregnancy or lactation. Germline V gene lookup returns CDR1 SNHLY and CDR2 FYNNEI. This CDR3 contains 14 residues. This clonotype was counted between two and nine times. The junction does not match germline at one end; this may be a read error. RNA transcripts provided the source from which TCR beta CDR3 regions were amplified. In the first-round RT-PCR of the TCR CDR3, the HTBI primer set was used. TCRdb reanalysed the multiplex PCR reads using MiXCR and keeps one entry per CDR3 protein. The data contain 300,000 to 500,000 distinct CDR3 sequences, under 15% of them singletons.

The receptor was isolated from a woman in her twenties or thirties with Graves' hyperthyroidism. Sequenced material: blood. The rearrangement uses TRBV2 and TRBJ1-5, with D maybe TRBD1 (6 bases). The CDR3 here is CASSRSRGNQAQHF. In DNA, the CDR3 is TGTGCCAGCAGTCGGTCCAGGGGTAATCAGGCCCAGCATTTT. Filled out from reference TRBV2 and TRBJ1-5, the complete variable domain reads EPEVTQTPSHQVTQMGQEVILRCVPISNHLYFYWYRQILGQKVEFLVSFYNNEISEKSEIFDDQFSVERPDGSNFTLKIRSTKLEDSAMYFCASSRSRGNQAQHFGDGTRLSIL.